This T cell receptor beta chain was captured in a study of shared clonotypes between healthy human individuals (TCRdb year 2020). For context, the study as a whole: A couple of women and a few men aged 18 to 49 years were included in the cohort. Per donor, three plates each were used for CD4 naive and CD4 memory, two for CD8 naive, and one for CD8 memory. The study deeply sequenced blood TCR repertoires of about 5 healthy adults to estimate repertoire size and the extent of clonotype sharing between individuals. To increase sequencing depth and limit assay-specific biases, different laboratories used diverse techniques to prepare libraries and sequence TCR repertoires. Per donor, leukapheresis produced somewhere between about 0.85 and 9.5 billion PBMCs.

Details on this clone: Its antigen is currently not known. Per-base quality was not reported, and no clone a single base away is much larger than it.

The full study reports these points: About 5% of naive CD4, 3% to 4% of naive CD8, about 2.1% of memory CD4, and 0.4% of memory CD8 clonotypes were shared across a few donors. Naive subsets generally had larger estimated clonotype richness than memory subsets. Pairwise subsampling indicated that sequencing depth was expected to affect the degree of clonotype sharing among donors. Sampling was restricted to blood, and TCR repertoires in tissue are likely to differ from TCR repertoires in blood. Clonotypes shared by all four sorted-subset donors showed higher generation probabilities than non-shared clonotypes. The small number of donors limited the genetic and exposure-history diversity represented. Incomplete sequencing was indicated by rarefaction of sorted-subset datasets, despite the large sequencing depth.

The CDR3 runs 14 amino acids, cysteine and phenylalanine included. The read is trimmed to its CDR3 DNA, 42 bases read in frame from base 1. As encoded in the germline V gene (reference sequence), CDR1 is SGHNT while CDR2 is YYREEE. Donors were healthy HIV-negative adults with no recently reported acute infections or vaccinations. Every donor was a Caucasian adult residing in Nashville, Tennessee, USA. CD4+ T cells were enriched through magnetic negative selection, after which naive cells were positively selected on CD45RA and the remaining negative fraction served as the memory subset. Blood was collected by leukapheresis, and PBMCs were isolated by Ficoll-Histopaque density gradient centrifugation and then cryopreserved in liquid nitrogen vapor phase. Analytical flow cytometry was used to check the purity and quantity of each magnetically sorted T cell population. From each sorted fraction, genomic DNA was isolated and quantified by UV absorbance on a Nanodrop 2000c.

Using the deep immunoSEQ assay, multiplex PCR amplified TCR CDR3 regions from genomic DNA. Extracted genomic DNA from each cell subset was distributed evenly across all wells of several immunoSEQ 96-well plates, and each plate was treated as a replicate. For sorted subsets, each replicate PCR was loaded with roughly 0.2 ug genomic DNA, equivalent to approximately 33,000 T cell genomes. The purified libraries were quantified using a Qubit 3.0 fluorometer, sized with a Bioanalyzer 2100, and then quantified again using the KAPA Library Quantification kit. Every immunoSEQ 96-well plate was sequenced on a dedicated single-read 150-cycle Illumina NextSeq 550 flow cell. In the paper's pipeline: The immunoSEQ output contained only junctional sequences without quality scores, so filtering could not match that applied to full-length reads. Sequences were annotated with PyIR, a Python wrapper for IgBLAST v1.9, using IMGT germline references to assign V/J genes and CDR3. Any read was removed if the V/J assignment was weak (E-value above 1e-6), the CDR3 was missing, or the read contained stop codons, out-of-frame junctions, or ambiguous translated residues. A V3J clonotype was defined by an identical inferred V gene, J gene, and CDR3 amino acid sequence. To compute the percentage overlap between repertoires, the number of shared unique clonotypes was divided by the size of the smaller repertoire. Three approaches were used to assess repertoire richness: RTK rarefaction, the Chao1 estimator, and Recon v2.1 estimates of unobserved clonotypes. Generation probabilities were computed with OLGA for all TCRbeta clonotypes obtained by the gDNA method from several donors. Not all clones reach the TCRdb copy of this immuneACCESS table, which keeps in-frame sequences only. Checked studies attribute under half of the gap to unresolved V genes and leave the rest unexplained. V and J calls plus clone size are reproduced from that table; the DNA served to infer D and trimming. The sample includes approximately 530,000 clones, with roughly 95% observed a single time. Together, the top ten hold about 0.06% of the sample.

The rearranged segments are TRBV5-4 and TRBJ2-5, and TRBD1 may be the D gene, going by 6 matching bases. The assigned J gene may be wrong: the sequence end matches TRBJ2-7 better. The sequence derives from a woman in her 30s in good health. The sequenced material came from naive CD4+ T cells sorted from blood. This sample's cell subset or site label indicates: CD45RA+ positively selected. The DNA sequence is given as TGTGCCAGCAGCTTGGGCCGGGACAACTACGAGCAGTACTTC. This sequence encodes CASSLGRDNYEQYF.